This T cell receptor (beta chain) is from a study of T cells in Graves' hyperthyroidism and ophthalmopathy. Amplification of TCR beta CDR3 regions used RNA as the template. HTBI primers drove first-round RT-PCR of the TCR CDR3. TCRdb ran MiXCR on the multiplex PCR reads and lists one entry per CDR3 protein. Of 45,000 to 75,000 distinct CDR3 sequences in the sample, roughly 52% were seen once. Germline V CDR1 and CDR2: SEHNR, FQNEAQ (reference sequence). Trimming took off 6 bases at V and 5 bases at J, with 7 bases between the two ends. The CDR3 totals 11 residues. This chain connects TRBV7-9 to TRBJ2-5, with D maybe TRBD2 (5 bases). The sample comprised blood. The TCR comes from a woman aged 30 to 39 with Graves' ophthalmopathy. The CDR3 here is CASSKRETQYF. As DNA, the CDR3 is TGTGCCAGCAGTAAGCGGGAGACCCAGTACTTC.